Listed below are T cell receptor beta chains from one sample, sequenced in a study of T cell responses to AZD1222 COVID-19 vaccine. This table comes from immunoSEQ multiplex PCR, and its TCRdb copy is limited to in-frame clones, with some not included. The sample lists roughly 120,000 clones, roughly nine tenths occurring once. The specimen comprised peripheral blood, sampled on day 0 of AZD1222 vaccination. The receptors come from an adult in good health. CDR3s include the opening cysteine and the closing phenylalanine or tryptophan. The D gene is left open where the match is weak. Part of the rows lack a size; the others show once, few, many or a class for expanded clones.

d_gene,j_gene,v_gene,abundance,CDR3nt,CDR3aa
NA,TRBJ1-1,TRBV19,NA,TGTGCCAGTAGTATTTGGCAAGGTTCCATCACTGAAGCTTTCTTT,CASSIWQGSITEAFF
NA,TRBJ1-2,TRBV19,NA,TGTGCCAGCAACAGGGAGGCCAACTATGGCTACACCTTC,CASNREANYGYTF
NA,TRBJ2-3,TRBV9,NA,TGTGCCAGCAGCGTAGTGGGGGATACGCAGTATTTT,CASSVVGDTQYF
NA,TRBJ1-3,TRBV5-1,NA,TGCGCCAGCAGCTTGGAGCGGGGTGGAAACACCATATATTTT,CASSLERGGNTIYF
TRBD2,TRBJ2-1,TRBV5-1,NA,TGCGCCAGCAGCACCCTAGCGGGGGCCAATAACAATGAGCAGTTCTTC,CASSTLAGANNNEQFF
NA,TRBJ2-1,TRBV7-9,few,TGTGCCAGCAGTCCCGCTCGCTTTGGGCGCAATGAGCAGTTCTTC,CASSPARFGRNEQFF
TRBD2,TRBJ2-3,TRBV29-1,NA,TGCAGCGCCCGGGGAGCGGGGGGTGGAGATACGCAGTATTTT,CSARGAGGGDTQYF
TRBD2,TRBJ2-6,TRBV7-8,NA,TGTGCCAGCAGAGAGGGACTAGTTGGGGCCAACGTCCTGACTTTC,CASREGLVGANVLTF
NA,TRBJ2-3,TRBV9,once,TGTGCCAGCAGCGTCGACAGTAGCACAGATACGCAGTATTTT,CASSVDSSTDTQYF
TRBD1,TRBJ1-2,TRBV13,NA,TGTGCCAGCAGCTTAGGGGCGGAGGGGGCACCCTATGGCTACACCTTC,CASSLGAEGAPYGYTF
TRBD1,TRBJ1-4,TRBV6-5,once,TGTGCCAGCGCGGGACAGAATCCAACTAATGAAAAACTGTTTTTT,CASAGQNPTNEKLFF
TRBD2,TRBJ2-1,TRBV20-1,NA,TGCAGTGCTAGTTCCGGGCTAGCGGGGGCCGACAATGAGCAGTTCTTC,CSASSGLAGADNEQFF
NA,TRBJ2-5,TRBV14,NA,TGTGCCAGCAGCCAAGATGGCCTAAAGCAAGAGACCCAGTACTTC,CASSQDGLKQETQYF
NA,TRBJ1-1,TRBV18,NA,TGTGCCAGCTCACCAACGGGAAATAGCGTGGATGAAGCTTTCTTT,CASSPTGNSVDEAFF
TRBD1,TRBJ1-2,TRBV9,NA,TGTGCCAGCGGGGACAGGGGGAAGGACTATGGCTACACCTTC,CASGDRGKDYGYTF
TRBD1,TRBJ1-6,TRBV5-1,NA,TGCGCCAGCAGCTTGACAGGGGTCTTAGTTTCACCCCTCCACTTT,CASSLTGVLVSPLHF
TRBD1,TRBJ1-1,TRBV11-2,NA,TGTGCCAGCAGCCTAGGGACAGGGAGGACTGAAGCTTTCTTT,CASSLGTGRTEAFF
TRBD2,TRBJ2-7,TRBV5-4,NA,TGTGCCAGCAGCTTCGGGCTAGCGGGGGGCCCAGGGTACGAGCAGTACTTC,CASSFGLAGGPGYEQYF
NA,TRBJ2-1,TRBV5-4,NA,TGTGCCAGCAGCTTGGACGGCAGGGCGACTAAGTTCTTC,CASSLDGRATKFF
NA,TRBJ1-1,TRBV21-1,NA,TGTGCCAGCAGCAATCTTTTGCAGGGATCGAACACTGAAGCTTTCTTT,CASSNLLQGSNTEAFF
NA,TRBJ1-2,TRBV5-1,NA,TGCGCCAGCAGCTTGAGTTCCGGATCTAACTATGGCTACACCTTC,CASSLSSGSNYGYTF